Given below is one T cell receptor beta chain in context. This clone has only one observation. Its antigen is unknown. The record has no base qualities; no much larger clone is one base away. Using the deep immunoSEQ assay, multiplex PCR amplified TCR CDR3 regions from genomic DNA. For each cell subset, the extracted genomic DNA was distributed evenly across all wells of several immunoSEQ 96-well plates, and each plate served as one replicate. Each replicate PCR for sorted subsets received around 200 ng genomic DNA, equal to roughly 30,000 T cell genomes. The purified libraries were quantified using a Qubit 3.0 fluorometer, sized with a Bioanalyzer 2100, and then quantified again using the KAPA Library Quantification kit. Every immunoSEQ 96-well plate was sequenced on a separate single-read 150-cycle Illumina NextSeq 550 flow cell. On the study's bioinformatics: Because the immunoSEQ output held only junctional sequences and lacked quality scores, the filtering could not match the filtering applied to full-length reads. To assign V/J genes and CDR3, sequences were annotated against IMGT germline references using PyIR, a Python wrapper for IgBLAST v1.9. Reads were removed for weak V/J assignments (E-value above 1e-6), missing CDR3, stop codons, out-of-frame junctions, or ambiguous translated residues. V3J clonotypes were defined as sequences sharing the same inferred V gene, J gene, and CDR3 amino acid sequence. Percentage overlap between repertoires was calculated by dividing the number of shared unique clonotypes by the size of the smaller repertoire. Richness of each repertoire was evaluated using RTK rarefaction, the Chao1 estimator, and Recon v2.1 estimates of unobserved clonotypes. Generation probabilities for all TCRbeta clonotypes obtained by the gDNA method from several donors were computed using OLGA. The immuneACCESS repertoire file appears here via TCRdb, limited to in-frame rearrangements. These files lack a portion of the clones; in checked studies, under half of the deficit traces to unresolved V genes, and the cause of the others is not known. D and trimming come from the DNA, and the V and J calls and clone size come from that table. For this sample the table gives 1,500,000 or so clones, of which 98% to 99% were detected only once. The ten largest clonotypes hold approximately 0.4% of the sample.

This sample is drawn from a study of shared clonotypes between healthy human individuals (dated by TCRdb to about 2020). About the full investigation: A few men and two women, aged 18 to 49 years, made up the cohort. For each donor, three plates each were used for CD4 naive and CD4 memory, two plates were used for CD8 naive, and one plate was used for CD8 memory. To estimate repertoire size and how much clonotypes are shared between individuals, the study performed deep sequencing of blood TCR repertoires from about five healthy adults. To increase sequencing depth and limit assay-specific biases, TCR repertoire library preparation and sequencing were carried out by different laboratories using diverse techniques. Each donor's leukapheresis produced roughly between about 0.85 and 10 billion PBMCs.

Healthy HIV-negative adults with no recently reported acute infections or vaccinations were included as donors. Every donor was a Caucasian adult living in Nashville, Tennessee, USA. CD4+ T cells were enriched by magnetic negative selection; naive cells were then positively selected on CD45RA, and the negative fraction formed the memory subset. Blood was collected by leukapheresis, and PBMCs were isolated by Ficoll-Histopaque density gradient centrifugation and then cryopreserved in liquid nitrogen vapor phase. Purity and quantity of every magnetically sorted T cell population were checked by analytical flow cytometry. From each sorted fraction, genomic DNA was isolated and quantified by UV absorbance on a Nanodrop 2000c. The paper's findings and limits, for the study overall: Approximately 5% of naive CD4, 3.5% of naive CD8, about 2.1% of memory CD4, and 0.35% to 0.5% of memory CD8 clonotypes were shared across a few donors. Pairwise subsampling led to the expectation that sequencing depth would affect the degree of clonotype sharing among donors. Naive subsets generally had larger estimated clonotype richness than memory subsets. Sampling was limited to blood, and TCR repertoires in tissue likely differ from TCR repertoires in blood. Higher generation probabilities were observed for clonotypes shared by all four sorted-subset donors than for non-shared clonotypes. Because the study included only a small number of donors, the genetic and exposure-history diversity represented was limited. Rarefaction of sorted-subset datasets indicated incomplete sequencing despite the large sequencing depth.

Taken from the germline V gene (reference sequence), the CDR1 and CDR2 loops are SGHKS and YYEKEE. The CDR3 covers 16 residues, taking in both the cysteine and the phenylalanine. The only DNA kept is the CDR3, 48 bases in frame from the first base. V is pruned by 5 bases and J by 0 bases, leaving 8 bases of the junction without a gene match. The sequence links TRBV5-5 to TRBJ2-3; 8 central nucleotides agree with TRBD1. Sequencing input: naive CD4+ T cells sorted from blood. What the cell subset or site label conveys for this sample: CD45RA+ positively selected. The receptor's source is a man aged 25-40 years in good health. CDR3 protein: CASSHGQGRSTDTQYF. The bases are TGTGCCAGCAGTCACGGACAGGGTCGTAGCACAGATACGCAGTATTTT. The full variable domain, completed from the reference TRBV5-5 and TRBJ2-3 proteins outside the CDR3, reads DAGVTQSPTHLIKTRGQQVTLRCSPISGHKSVSWYQQVLGQGPQFIFQYYEKEERGRGNFPDRFSARQFPNYSSELNVNALLLGDSALYLCASSHGQGRSTDTQYFGPGTRLTVL.